The 25 T cell receptor beta chains below all came from one sample that was sequenced in a study of blood T cell repertoires in COVID-19. Measured with immunoSEQ multiplex PCR; TCRdb has only the in-frame clones, and not every one. The sample shows about 170,000 clones, around nine tenths of them seen only once. The sample consisted of peripheral blood. Every receptor here comes from a man aged 18 to 29 with active or convalescent COVID-19.

In DNA form, the CDR3 reads TGTGCCAGCAGTGAAAATACAGGGTTCTACCTAGGCTACACCTTC. It codes for CASSENTGFYLGYTF. The chain couples TRBV2 to TRBJ1-2; tentatively, D is TRBD1 (6 bases). CDR1 and CDR2 (germline): SNHLY, FYNNEI. Trimming pared 2 bases from V and 8 bases from J, leaving 18 bases between. The CDR3 sequence is 15 residues long.

The V call is TRBV5-4, the J call TRBJ2-5, with a possible D match to TRBD1 (6 bases). V was pared by 3 bases and J by 7 bases, with 16 bases between. Germline V lookup: CDR1 SGHNT, CDR2 YYREEE (reference sequence). This CDR3 is built from 14 residues. DNA for the CDR3: TGTGCCAGCAGCTCTCGACAGGATACTCGGACCCAGTACTTC. Translated, it gives CASSSRQDTRTQYF.

V is TRBV28 and J is TRBJ1-2; 8 bases are a match to TRBD1. This CDR3 is built from 15 residues. V was clipped by 2 bases and J by 5 bases; unmatched bases: 7. Germline V gives CDR1 MDHEN, CDR2 SYDVKM. CDR3 in amino acids: CASSLRDRPTYGYTF. CDR3 bases: TGTGCCAGCAGTTTAAGGGACAGGCCCACTTATGGCTACACCTTC.

The chain couples TRBV7-9 to TRBJ1-2; D may be TRBD1 (5 bases). The CDR3 spans 13 residues. Trimming shortened V by 1 base and J by 5 bases, and 8 bases separated the two germline ends. Germline CDR1 is SEHNR and CDR2 is FQNEAQ (reference sequence). CDR3 sequence: CASSLGQIYGYTF. CDR3 in DNA: TGTGCCAGCAGCTTAGGACAGATTTATGGCTACACCTTC. Using reference TRBV7-9 and TRBJ1-2 for the parts outside the CDR3, the full variable domain is DTGVSQNPRHKITKRGQNVTFRCDPISEHNRLYWYRQTLGQGPEFLTYFQNEAQLEKSRLLSDRFSAERPKGSFSTLEIQRTEQGDSAMYLCASSLGQIYGYTFGSGTRLTVV.

J is TRBJ2-3 and V is TRBV24-1, with 11 bases that match TRBD2. V gave up 7 bases and J gave up 4 bases; unmatched junction bases: 3. This CDR3 has 14 amino acids. CDR1 is KGHDR, CDR2 SFDVKD, per germline. CDR3 nucleotides: TGTGCCACCAGCACTAGCGGGAGCGCAGATACGCAGTATTTT. Protein product: CATSTSGSADTQYF.

The rearrangement joins TRBV5-4 to TRBJ2-6, with D hard to call. The CDR3 contains 14 residues. Between the trimmed V and J ends, which lost 3 bases and 4 bases, there was a span of 8 bases. CDR1 is SGHNT and CDR2 is YYREEE in the germline V gene (reference sequence). The CDR3: CASSSYGGANVLTF. Written as DNA, the CDR3 is TGTGCCAGCAGCTCTTATGGCGGGGCCAACGTCCTGACTTTC.

The chain is built from TRBV5-1 and TRBJ2-2; D is ambiguous. The CDR3 totals 15 residues. CDR1 is SGHRS, CDR2 YFSETQ, per germline. The germline V and J ends were trimmed by 0 bases and 2 bases, with 8 bases remaining between them. CDR3 sequence reads: CASSLGGGNTGELFF. The CDR3 DNA reads TGCGCCAGCAGCTTGGGTGGCGGAAACACCGGGGAGCTGTTTTTT.

The CDR3 loop is CASSVQGWPQHF. In DNA form, the CDR3 reads TGTGCCAGCAGTGTACAGGGATGGCCCCAGCATTTT. The chain uses TRBV12-3 or TRBV12-4 and TRBJ1-5; tentatively, D is TRBD1 (6 bases). Trimming took 5 bases from V and 9 from J, leaving 11 bases between them. This CDR3 contains 12 residues.

The V and J genes are TRBV9 and TRBJ1-3, with a weak D call TRBD1 (5 bases). V lost 0 bases and J 5 bases, leaving 6 bases between the germline ends. The CDR3 sequence is 13 residues long. Germline assignment: CDR1 SGDLS and CDR2 YYNGEE. The chain's CDR3 is CASSVEGRNTIYF. The CDR3 nucleotides read TGTGCCAGCAGCGTAGAGGGGCGAAACACCATATATTTT.

The V gene is TRBV19, the J gene TRBJ1-6, with a possible D match to TRBD1 (6 bases). The CDR3 consists of 15 residues. The V and J ends lost 6 bases and 7 bases respectively, with 16 bases between them. CDR1 and CDR2 (germline): LNHDA, SQIVND (reference sequence). CDR3 DNA: TGTGCCAGTAGCCAGGGGTTCAAGCTAAATTCACCCCTCCACTTT. This sequence encodes CASSQGFKLNSPLHF.

The chain uses TRBV24-1 and TRBJ2-1, with TRBD2 matching over 10 bases. CDR1 is KGHDR, CDR2 SFDVKD, per germline. Trimming cost V 3 bases and J 4 bases; bases outside gene matches: 5. The CDR3 has 16 residues. The CDR3 DNA sequence: TGTGCCACCAGTGATCCCAGCGGGGGGGCTTACAATGAGCAGTTCTTC. Translating it yields CATSDPSGGAYNEQFF.

A single count supports this clone. The chain is built from TRBV19 and TRBJ1-1, with D possibly TRBD1 on 6 matching bases. In germline, CDR1 is LNHDA, CDR2 SQIVND (reference sequence). V was cut by 3 bases and J by 6 bases, with 14 bases left in between. The CDR3 sequence is 14 residues long. The CDR3 loop is CASSMGRGRAEAFF. The CDR3 bases are TGTGCCAGTAGTATGGGTAGGGGGAGGGCTGAAGCTTTCTTT. The complete variable domain, with remaining parts taken from reference TRBV19 and TRBJ1-1, reads DGGITQSPKYLFRKEGQNVTLSCEQNLNHDAMYWYRQDPGQGLRLIYYSQIVNDFQKGDIAEGYSVSREKKESFPLTVTSAQKNPTAFYLCASSMGRGRAEAFFGQGTRLTVV.

This sequence joins TRBV5-8 and TRBJ2-5, with TRBD2 as a possible D gene (6 bases). V lost 9 bases to trimming and J lost 3 bases, with 15 bases between them. This CDR3 has 13 residues. In germline, CDR1 is SGHTS, CDR2 YDEGEE. The chain's CDR3 is CAIEARLEETQYF. CDR3 coding DNA: TGTGCCATCGAGGCCCGACTAGAAGAGACCCAGTACTTC.

The chain recombines TRBV7-9 with TRBJ1-5; tentatively, D is TRBD1 (6 bases). The germline V and J ends were trimmed by 1 base and 13 bases, with 17 bases remaining between them. The CDR3 covers 14 residues. In germline, CDR1 is SEHNR, CDR2 FQNEAQ (reference sequence). The chain's CDR3 is CASSLGTAPGNQHF. The CDR3 DNA follows: TGTGCCAGCAGCTTAGGGACAGCCCCGGGGAATCAGCATTTT.

DNA of the CDR3: TGTGCCAGTAGTTTGGGGACAGGGGTTTTCCACAATGAGCAGTTCTTC. It yields the protein CASSLGTGVFHNEQFF. The chain carries TRBV19 and TRBJ2-1, with TRBD1 matching over 10 bases. The J segment lost 5 bases and the V segment lost 5 bases, leaving 9 bases of the junction unmatched. The CDR3 is 16 residues long. The germline V gene encodes CDR1 LNHDA and CDR2 SQIVND (reference sequence).

The CDR3: CASSLRTGLIDEQFF. The CDR3 DNA reads TGTGCCAGCAGCCTTAGGACAGGGTTGATCGATGAGCAGTTCTTC. The V gene is TRBV5-8, the J gene TRBJ2-1, with 8 bases that match TRBD1. The length of the CDR3 is 15 residues. CDR1 SGHTS and CDR2 YDEGEE come from the germline V gene. After removal of 4 bases from V and 8 bases from J, the junction contained 11 bases not matched to a gene. The entire variable domain, with the rest obtained from reference TRBV5-8 and TRBJ2-1, is as follows: EAGVTQSPTHLIKTRGQQATLRCSPISGHTSVYWYQQALGLGLQFLLWYDEGEERNRGNFPPRFSGRQFPNYSSELNVNALELEDSALYLCASSLRTGLIDEQFFGPGTRLTVL.

This chain uses TRBV11-2 with TRBJ1-1; 11 bases line up with TRBD1. The CDR3 totals 14 residues. Germline CDR1 and CDR2: SGHAT and FQNNGV. V lost 5 bases to trimming and J lost 12 bases; unmatched junction nucleotides: 11. In nucleotides, the CDR3 is TGTGCCAGCAGCCCCCAGGACAGGGGGCACGCAACTTTCTTT. Residues: CASSPQDRGHATFF. Complete variable domain (other parts from reference TRBV11-2 and TRBJ1-1): EAGVAQSPRYKIIEKRQSVAFWCNPISGHATLYWYQQILGQGPKLLIQFQNNGVVDDSQLPKDRFSAERLKGVDSTLKIQPAKLEDSAVYLCASSPQDRGHATFFGQGTRLTVV.

The gene calls are TRBV30 and TRBJ1-2; TRBD1 aligns across 7 bases. This CDR3 is built from 13 residues. With V trimmed by 5 bases and J by 4 bases, 7 bases remained unmatched. Germline-derived CDR1 and CDR2 are GTSNPN and SVGIG (reference sequence). The CDR3 is CAWDRVLGYGYTF. The CDR3 DNA is TGTGCCTGGGACAGGGTTTTGGGCTATGGCTACACCTTC. The whole variable domain, remainder taken from reference TRBV30 and TRBJ1-2, is SQTIHQWPATLVQPVGSPLSLECTVEGTSNPNLYWYRQAAGRGLQLLFYSVGIGQISSEVPQNLSASRPQDRQFILSSKKLLLSDSGFYLCAWDRVLGYGYTFGSGTRLTVV.

The chain uses TRBV7-3 and TRBJ1-4; tentatively, D is TRBD1 (5 bases). This CDR3 is built from 15 residues. Germline CDR1 reads SGHTA; CDR2 reads FQGTGA. V was shortened by 5 bases and J by 8 bases, with 18 bases between the two germline ends. The CDR3 DNA reads as TGTGCCAGCAGCCCCTCGGGGGGAGTAGGGGAAAAACTGTTTTTT. Translation gives CASSPSGGVGEKLFF.

In this sample, this clone turned up once. J is TRBJ2-1 and V is TRBV6-6; D might be TRBD2 (6 bases). V gave up 8 bases and J gave up 3 bases, with 14 bases separating them. This CDR3 spans 14 amino acids. Germline assignment: CDR1 MNHNY and CDR2 SVGAGI (reference sequence). This CDR3 is CASDRTGLYNEQFF. CDR3 sequence (DNA): TGTGCCAGCGATCGAACGGGACTCTACAATGAGCAGTTCTTC.

This chain uses TRBV5-6 with TRBJ2-1; 8 bases are a match to TRBD1. Germline CDR1 is SGHDT and CDR2 is YYEEEE. The junction had 8 bases not matched to a gene; V was cut back by 4 bases and J by 5 bases. The CDR3 spans 15 residues. The CDR3 nucleotides read TGTGCCAGCAGCCTCAGGGGGCGTGGAGACAATGAGCAGTTCTTC. Its translation: CASSLRGRGDNEQFF.

The chain employs TRBV11-2 and TRBJ1-1, with D possibly matching TRBD1 (5 bases). This CDR3 has 12 residues. Germline CDR1 is SGHAT and CDR2 is FQNNGV. V was trimmed by 6 bases and J by 4 bases, leaving 9 bases between them. The CDR3 region has the DNA TGTGCCAGCAGTTGGGGGGGCACTGAAGCTTTCTTT. It encodes CASSWGGTEAFF. Together with reference TRBV11-2 and TRBJ1-1, the CDR3 gives the full variable domain: EAGVAQSPRYKIIEKRQSVAFWCNPISGHATLYWYQQILGQGPKLLIQFQNNGVVDDSQLPKDRFSAERLKGVDSTLKIQPAKLEDSAVYLCASSWGGTEAFFGQGTRLTVV.

In this sample, this clone turned up once. The rearrangement joins TRBV2 to TRBJ1-1; 9 bases match TRBD1. The ends lost 10 bases at V and 1 base at J; junction bases unmatched: 10. The length of the CDR3 is 15 residues. Germline values: CDR1 SNHLY, CDR2 FYNNEI. The CDR3: CAILGWGQGNTEAFF. The CDR3 DNA sequence: TGTGCCATCCTCGGATGGGGACAGGGGAACACTGAAGCTTTCTTT.

CDR3 region: CASSLAGVGNTIYF. Written as DNA, the CDR3 is TGTGCCAGCAGCTTAGCCGGGGTCGGAAACACCATATATTTT. The rearrangement uses TRBV11-2 and TRBJ1-3; D gene uncertain. V dropped 1 base and J dropped 4 bases, with 8 bases sitting between them. The CDR3 is made up of 14 amino acids. Germline CDR1 SGHAT, CDR2 FQNNGV.

This sequence joins TRBV25-1 and TRBJ2-2; D is uncertain. CDR1 and CDR2 from the germline V gene are MGHDK and SYGVNS. This CDR3 has 15 amino acids. Deletions cut 0 bases from V and 6 bases from J, with 11 bases between. CDR3 nucleotides: TGTGCCAGCAGTGAATATAACAGCCCCGCCGGGGAGCTGTTTTTT. Its protein is CASSEYNSPAGELFF.